Below, 13 T cell receptor beta chains from the same sample are listed, as sequenced in a study of T cells in Graves' hyperthyroidism and ophthalmopathy. What was amplified from RNA transcripts were TCR beta CDR3 regions. During a first-round RT-PCR of the TCR CDR3, the HTBI primer set was used. Each CDR3 protein is one row after TCRdb ran MiXCR on the multiplex PCR reads. The sample lists over 350,000 distinct CDR3 sequences, about 14% occurring once. The sample taken for sequencing was blood. The source of these receptors is a man aged 45 to 65 with Graves' ophthalmopathy.

V usage is TRBV7-9 and J usage is TRBJ2-1, with D uncertain. Germline V gene lookup returns CDR1 SEHNR and CDR2 FQNEAQ (reference sequence). The CDR3 has 13 amino acids. V lost 5 bases, J lost 8 bases, and 13 bases lay in between. For the CDR3, the DNA is TGTGCCAGCAGCATATCTAAGGGCCATGAGCAGTTCTTC. As protein: CASSISKGHEQFF.

This clonotype was counted many times. The gene calls are TRBV5-1 and TRBJ1-6; D is undetermined. Germline CDR1 SGHRS, CDR2 YFSETQ. CDR3 length: 15 residues. V was shortened by 0 bases and J by 0 bases, with 4 bases between the two germline ends. CDR3 protein: CASSLESSYNSPLHF. In DNA, the CDR3 is TGCGCCAGCAGCTTGGAAAGCTCCTATAATTCACCCCTCCACTTT. The complete variable domain, with remaining parts taken from reference TRBV5-1 and TRBJ1-6, reads KAGVTQTPRYLIKTRGQQVTLSCSPISGHRSVSWYQQTPGQGLQFLFEYFSETQRNKGNFPGRFSGRQFSNSRSEMNVSTLELGDSALYLCASSLESSYNSPLHFGNGTRLTVT.

This chain joins TRBV5-1 and TRBJ2-2; D is unclear. V lost 0 bases and J 1 base, leaving 7 bases between the germline ends. The germline V gene encodes CDR1 SGHRS and CDR2 YFSETQ. This CDR3 contains 15 residues. CDR3 in DNA: TGCGCCAGCAGCTTGGATATGGGGAACACCGGGGAGCTGTTTTTT. Translated, it gives CASSLDMGNTGELFF.

This clonotype was detected many times. The chain has TRBV18 and TRBJ2-3; unclear D gene. V was cut by 5 bases and J by 3 bases, with 9 bases left in between. The germline CDR1 and CDR2 sequences are KGHSH and LQKENI. The CDR3 is made up of 13 amino acids. The chain's CDR3 is CASSIQDTDTQYF. CDR3 nucleotide sequence: TGTGCCAGCTCAATACAAGATACAGATACGCAGTATTTT.

This clonotype has ten or more counts. The CDR3 nucleotides are TGTGCCAGCGGATCTAGCGCTAAGGGGGAGCAGTACTTC. Protein product: CASGSSAKGEQYF. This chain joins TRBV9 and TRBJ2-7, with TRBD2 as a possible D gene (6 bases). CDR3 length equals 13 residues. V lost 7 bases and J lost 7, with 18 bases in between. Germline V gene data show CDR1 as SGDLS and CDR2 as YYNGEE.

In this sample, this clonotype turned up a few times. This chain joins TRBV5-1 and TRBJ2-4; 12 bases fit TRBD2. V was pared by 0 bases and J by 5 bases, with 6 bases of the junction left unmatched. Germline CDR1 SGHRS, CDR2 YFSETQ. This CDR3 is built from 17 residues. Written as DNA, the CDR3 is TGCGCCAGCAGCTTGGTCCTAGCGGGAGGGGGACAAAACATTCAGTACTTC. Its translation: CASSLVLAGGGQNIQYF.

This clonotype was detected many times. The chain uses TRBV2 and TRBJ2-1; possible D gene TRBD2, 5 bases. The V gene's germline CDR1 is SNHLY and CDR2 FYNNEI. V dropped 7 bases and J dropped 2 bases, with 15 bases sitting between them. This CDR3 is 15 amino acids long. CDR3 loop: CASKSSSGAYNEQFF. The DNA of the CDR3 is TGTGCCAGCAAGTCCTCCAGCGGAGCCTACAATGAGCAGTTCTTC.

This clonotype was detected many times. The chain joins TRBV7-9 to TRBJ2-5; 9 bases are a match to TRBD1. Germline trimming cut 5 bases from V and 5 bases from J; bases unmatched to any gene: 6. The CDR3 runs to 14 residues. Germline values: CDR1 SEHNR, CDR2 FQNEAQ (reference sequence). In DNA, the CDR3 is TGTGCCAGCAGCCTGGGGACAGGGTTGGAGACCCAGTACTTC. This codes for CASSLGTGLETQYF.

In this sample, this clonotype turned up many times. CDR3 DNA: TGTGCCAGCACCATATCCGGGACAGGAAATTCACCCCTCCACTTT. It yields the protein CASTISGTGNSPLHF. The genes are TRBV27 and TRBJ1-6, with 8 bases identical to TRBD1. Germline trimming cut 7 bases from V and 7 bases from J; bases unmatched to any gene: 9. The CDR3 is 15 amino acids. Per germline, CDR1 MNHEY and CDR2 SMNVEV (reference sequence).

This clonotype was seen ten or more times. The genes are TRBV13 and TRBJ2-1, with TRBD2 matching over 14 bases. CDR1 is PRHDT and CDR2 is FYEKMQ in the germline V gene (reference sequence). The V segment lost 2 bases and the J segment 8 bases; nucleotides outside the gene matches: 20. CDR3 length: 21 amino acids. The CDR3 DNA reads TGTGCCAGCAGCTTAACGGGACTAGAGGAGGGACTAGCGGGAGTCTTGGATGAGCAGTTCTTC. It is translated as CASSLTGLEEGLAGVLDEQFF.

The gene calls are TRBV9 and TRBJ2-2; the match to TRBD2 covers 10 bases. Germline CDR1 and CDR2: SGDLS and YYNGEE. This CDR3 comprises 15 residues. Germline trimming cut 1 base from V and 6 bases from J; bases unmatched to any gene: 3. CDR3: CASSVLAGVSGELFF. In nucleotides, the CDR3 is TGTGCCAGCAGCGTACTAGCGGGAGTTTCCGGGGAGCTGTTTTTT. The complete variable domain, with remaining parts taken from reference TRBV9 and TRBJ2-2, reads DSGVTQTPKHLITATGQRVTLRCSPRSGDLSVYWYQQSLDQGLQFLIQYYNGEERAKGNILERFSAQQFPDLHSELNLSSLELGDSALYFCASSVLAGVSGELFFGEGSRLTVL.

The V gene is TRBV2, the J gene TRBJ2-7, with a possible D match to TRBD1 (5 bases). CDR1 and CDR2 from the germline V gene are SNHLY and FYNNEI. The V gene lost 5 bases and the J gene lost 0 bases, with 23 bases spanning the gap. The CDR3 is made up of 18 amino acids. CDR3 bases: TGTGCCAGCAGTTTAGGGCGAGGAGAGCAGGGCACCTCCTACGAGCAGTACTTC. This codes for CASSLGRGEQGTSYEQYF.

Worth noting for this clonotype: This may come from a read error, since a much larger clone is one base off. The genes are TRBV29-1 and TRBJ2-7, with a possible D match to TRBD1 (5 bases). Germline V gives CDR1 SQVTM, CDR2 ANQGSEA. The CDR3 runs 12 residues. V lost 0 bases to trimming and J lost 7 bases, with 10 bases between them. CDR3 DNA: TGCAGCGTTGAAGATCCAGGGTCTGAGCAGTACGTC. Amino acids: CSVEDPGSEQYV.